This TCR beta chain was captured in a study of blood T cell repertoires in COVID-19. On the study more broadly: From T cells, B-cell-depleted T cells, or PBMCs came the material, which was cDNA or gDNA.

This CDR3 is built from 10 residues. V lost 4 bases and J lost 8, with 5 bases in between. The germline V gene has CDR1 DFQATT and CDR2 SNEGSKA (reference sequence). In the source study's methods: Using reference gene primer amplification, nucleated cell counts were estimated. Data came from immunoSEQ multiplex PCR; TCRdb stores just in-frame clones and leaves some out. That table supplies the V and J calls and clone size; D and trimming were determined from the DNA. This sample has more than 90,000 clones, with 75% to 90% found just once. The chain has TRBV20-1 and TRBJ1-4; D uncertain. This TCR was sampled from a woman in her 70s with active or convalescent COVID-19. Sequenced input: peripheral blood. The CDR3 DNA reads TGCAGTGCTATGGAGGAAAAACTGTTTTTT. It specifies CSAMEEKLFF.